Listed here are 5 T cell receptor beta chains from one sample, sequenced in a study of resident and recirculating memory T cells in vitiligo. Clones were read by immunoSEQ multiplex PCR, and TCRdb kept only the in-frame ones, dropping some. The data show tens of thousands of clones, about 92% seen once. The sample consisted of blood. Receptors were obtained from a male donor with vitiligo.

About this clone itself: Other DNA sequences in this sample translate to the same CDR3. This chain links TRBV5-1 with TRBJ2-3; D is ambiguous. The length of the CDR3 is 13 residues. Germline V gives CDR1 SGHRS, CDR2 YFSETQ. The V gene lost 4 bases and the J gene lost 0 bases, with 6 bases spanning the gap. CDR3 loop: CASSQTSTDTQYF. DNA of the CDR3: TGCGCCAGCAGCCAAACTAGCACAGATACGCAGTATTTT.

This chain uses TRBV5-1 with TRBJ2-5, with a tentative D call TRBD2 (6 bases). Looked up from germline, CDR1 is SGHRS and CDR2 is YFSETQ. CDR3 length equals 13 residues. Trimming left V 6 bases short and J 4 bases short, with 13 bases between. CDR3 sequence reads: CASTSEGGETQYF. The CDR3 coding sequence is TGCGCCAGCACCTCGGAGGGCGGAGAGACCCAGTACTTC.

The V and J genes are TRBV7-2 and TRBJ2-2, with a weak D call TRBD2 (6 bases). The germline gives CDR1 SGHTA, CDR2 FQGNSA. V was pared by 4 bases and J by 6 bases, with 15 bases between. This CDR3 comprises 15 residues. CDR3 residues: CASSSAPGGAGELFF. The CDR3 nucleotides read TGTGCCAGCAGCTCCGCGCCCGGGGGAGCCGGGGAGCTGTTTTTT.

The chain employs TRBV11-2 and TRBJ2-3; 11 bases align to TRBD2. Trimming at V came to 4 bases and at J to 6 bases, leaving 6 bases not matched to a gene. This CDR3 is built from 15 residues. Looked up from germline, CDR1 is SGHAT and CDR2 is FQNNGV. CDR3 region: CASSSIAGGRDTQYF. The CDR3, as DNA: TGTGCCAGCAGCTCCATAGCGGGAGGGCGGGATACGCAGTATTTT.

This sequence joins TRBV6-5 and TRBJ2-7, with 9 bases lining up with TRBD1. The germline gives CDR1 MNHEY, CDR2 SVGAGI. The CDR3 contains 13 residues. Trimming took 6 bases from V and 5 from J; bases not matched to a gene: 5. CDR3 protein: CASSLGQGHEQYF. Written as DNA, the CDR3 is TGTGCCAGCAGCCTGGGACAGGGCCACGAGCAGTACTTC.